This TCR beta chain was captured by sequencing in a study of blood T cells in healthy people across ages. With a J-beta primer mix and a sample-barcoded 5' primer, a second PCR ran about 7 to 11 cycles. Each CDR3 protein gets one entry after TCRdb re-called the 5' RACE reads with MiXCR. The data show 780,000 or so distinct CDR3 sequences, 20% to 30% seen once. The V end lost 2 bases, the J end lost 8 bases, and 7 bases lay between the germline ends. Germline V gene lookup returns CDR1 DFQATT and CDR2 SNEGSKA (reference sequence). The CDR3 is 11 residues long. This clonotype was counted between two and nine times. The sample also formed part of further work on T cells of mothers and their children. According to that study: For each mother, over 8 million TCR beta CDR3 reads were obtained, and for each child, about 3 million.

Specimen: blood. The clonotype comes from a boy younger than 18 in good health. This chain uses TRBV20-1 with TRBJ2-1; D remains unclear. The CDR3 DNA is TGCAGTGCTAGACAGGCCCATGAGCAGTTCTTC. Translating gives CSARQAHEQFF.